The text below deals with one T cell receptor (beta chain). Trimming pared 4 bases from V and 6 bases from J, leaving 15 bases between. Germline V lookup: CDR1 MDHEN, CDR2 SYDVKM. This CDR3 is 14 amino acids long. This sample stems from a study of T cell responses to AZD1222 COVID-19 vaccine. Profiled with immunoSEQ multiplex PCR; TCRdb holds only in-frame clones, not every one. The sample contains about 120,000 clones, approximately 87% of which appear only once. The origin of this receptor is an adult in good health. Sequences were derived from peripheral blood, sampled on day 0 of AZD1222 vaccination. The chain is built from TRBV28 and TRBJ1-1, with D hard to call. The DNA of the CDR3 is TGTGCCAGCAGTTCCCCCGGGTTTGGCGCTGAAGCTTTCTTT. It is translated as CASSSPGFGAEAFF.